This T cell receptor (beta chain) was captured in a study of cytomegalovirus exposure and HLA in healthy donors. Per the germline V gene, CDR1 is LNHDA and CDR2 is SQIVND (reference sequence). V was pared by 6 bases and J by 4 bases, with 13 bases between. The CDR3 sequence is 13 residues long. Primers: 60 Vbeta forward and 13 Jbeta reverse. Measured with immunoSEQ multiplex PCR; TCRdb has only the in-frame clones, and not every one. In the table there are 150,000 to 200,000 clones, roughly 80% of which are singletons. This receptor was identified in a man aged 18 to 30 in good health and CMV-seropositive. This chain connects TRBV19 to TRBJ2-7; the D is unclear. Specimen: PBMCs. The CDR3 sequence: CASSNTPKYEQYF. CDR3 DNA: TGTGCCAGTAGCAACACCCCAAAGTACGAGCAGTACTTC.